A single sample gave rise to the 8 T cell receptor beta chains below, sequenced in a study of shared clonotypes between healthy human individuals. Here immunoSEQ multiplex PCR was the method, and the copy in TCRdb shows in-frame clones only, minus some. The sample lists some 1,400,000 clones, 95% to 97% occurring once. Sequencing input: naive CD4+ T cells sorted from blood. As for subset: CD45RA+ positively selected. The source of these receptors is a man aged 30 to 45 in good health.

V gene TRBV7-3 combines with J gene TRBJ2-1; maybe TRBD1 (6 bases). The V gene's germline CDR1 is SGHTA and CDR2 FQGTGA. Trimming shortened V by 4 bases and J by 4 bases, and 11 bases separated the two germline ends. The CDR3 has 14 residues. CDR3 loop: CASSSPDRYNEQFF. CDR3 in DNA: TGTGCCAGCAGCTCCCCGGACAGATACAATGAGCAGTTCTTC.

This clone was seen a few times. This chain joins TRBV7-7 and TRBJ2-7; D call uncertain. The CDR3 is 13 residues long. Germline V gene sequence: CDR1 SSHAT, CDR2 FNYEAQ (reference sequence). V was shortened by 5 bases and J by 3 bases, with 11 bases between the two germline ends. The CDR3 DNA is TGTGCCAGCAGCCCAACGGTACTCTACGAGCAGTACTTC. Translation: CASSPTVLYEQYF. The complete variable domain, with remaining parts taken from reference TRBV7-7 and TRBJ2-7, reads GAGVSQSPRYKVTKRGQDVTLRCDPISSHATLYWYQQALGQGPEFLTYFNYEAQPDKSGLPSDRFSAERPEGSISTLTIQRTEQRDSAMYRCASSPTVLYEQYFGPGTRLTVT.

The V gene is TRBV15, the J gene TRBJ2-3; 11 bases agree with TRBD2. This CDR3 is built from 17 residues. The germline V gene encodes CDR1 LNHNV and CDR2 YYDKDF (reference sequence). V shed 4 bases, J shed 2 bases, and the junction held 8 bases outside the gene matches. The CDR3 sequence is CATSIRGLAGSTDTQYF. The CDR3, as DNA: TGTGCCACCAGCATCCGAGGACTAGCGGGCTCCACAGATACGCAGTATTTT.

The chain couples TRBV6-5 to TRBJ2-5, with 8 bases aligning to TRBD2. V lost 6 bases and J lost 7; bases outside the gene matches: 7. The CDR3 extends over 13 amino acids. CDR1 and CDR2 from the germline V gene are MNHEY and SVGAGI. As DNA, the CDR3 is TGTGCCAGCAGGGACGGGGGGGGACGGACCCAGTACTTC. It is translated as CASRDGGGRTQYF.

The chain has TRBV6-1 and TRBJ2-7; D is perhaps TRBD2 (5 bases). CDR3 length: 12 residues. The V end lost 11 bases, the J end lost 3 bases, and 14 bases lay between the germline ends. CDR1 and CDR2 from the germline V gene are MNHNS and SASEGT. The CDR3 DNA reads TGTGCCGAGGCCGGACTCGACTACGAGCAGTACTTC. Residues: CAEAGLDYEQYF.

The V gene is TRBV2, the J gene TRBJ2-7; D not certain. The CDR3 has 13 amino acids. V was pared by 11 bases and J by 2 bases, with 16 bases between. Germline V gene sequence: CDR1 SNHLY, CDR2 FYNNEI. The CDR3 protein is CASTDRSAYEQYF. Written as DNA, the CDR3 is TGTGCCTCCACGGACCGGAGCGCCTACGAGCAGTACTTC.

The gene calls are TRBV9 and TRBJ2-1; D possibly matches TRBD1 or TRBD2 (6 bases each). CDR3 size: 19 residues. Germline CDR1 SGDLS, CDR2 YYNGEE. Between the trimmed V and J ends, which lost 0 bases and 8 bases, there was a span of 27 bases. The CDR3 DNA follows: TGTGCCAGCAGCGTAGGATCGCTAGGGGGGCGGGCCGTTATCTATGAGCAGTTCTTC. It specifies CASSVGSLGGRAVIYEQFF.

This chain joins TRBV2 and TRBJ1-1; D perhaps matches TRBD1 (5 bases). Germline V CDR1 and CDR2: SNHLY, FYNNEI. The CDR3 is made up of 16 amino acids. Trimming took off 3 bases at V and 0 bases at J, with 14 bases between the two ends. CDR3 bases: TGTGCCAGCAGTGACGTCAGGCAGGGCATGAACACTGAAGCTTTCTTT. Its protein product is CASSDVRQGMNTEAFF.